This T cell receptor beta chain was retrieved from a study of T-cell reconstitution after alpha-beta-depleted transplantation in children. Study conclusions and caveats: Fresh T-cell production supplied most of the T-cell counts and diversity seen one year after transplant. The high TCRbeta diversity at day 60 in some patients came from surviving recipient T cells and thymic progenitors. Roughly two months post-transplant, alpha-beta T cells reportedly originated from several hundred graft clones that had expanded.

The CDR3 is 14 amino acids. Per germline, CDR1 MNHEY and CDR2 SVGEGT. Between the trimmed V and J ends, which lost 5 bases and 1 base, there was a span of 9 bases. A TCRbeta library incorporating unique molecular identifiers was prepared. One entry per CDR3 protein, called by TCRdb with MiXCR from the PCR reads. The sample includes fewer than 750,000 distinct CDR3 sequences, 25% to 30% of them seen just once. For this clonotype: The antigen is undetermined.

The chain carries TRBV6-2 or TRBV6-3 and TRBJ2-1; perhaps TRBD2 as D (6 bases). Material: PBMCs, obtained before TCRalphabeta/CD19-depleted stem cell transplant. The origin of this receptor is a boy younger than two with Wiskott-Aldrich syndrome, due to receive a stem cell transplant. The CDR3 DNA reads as TGTGCCAGCAGTAGCGGGTGGTCCTACAATGAGCAGTTCTTC. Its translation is CASSSGWSYNEQFF.